This T cell receptor beta chain appears in the sequencing data of a study of vaccination and CD4 T cells after COVID-19. This clonotype occurred a few times. What it binds is not known. CDR1 DFQATT and CDR2 SNEGSKA come from the germline V gene (reference sequence). This CDR3 has 14 residues. V was clipped by 4 bases and J by 5 bases; unmatched bases: 6. CD4+ T cells that had been cultured provided DNA sequenced with the Oncomine TCR Beta short-read assay. Extraction of genomic DNA was performed on cultured CD4+ T cells. TCRdb recomputed calls from the PCR reads with MiXCR, one row per CDR3 protein. The sample has 9,000 to 13,000 distinct CDR3 sequences, about 30% seen once. The treatment: roughly 10-day PBMC culture with coronavirus spike peptide pools or control peptides (ViraFEST assay). The unexposed donor gave CD4+ T cells before the COVID-19 pandemic (2011-2018). The medium had half its volume replaced with fresh IL-2 medium on days 3 and 7.

This clonotype originated in a human donor in good health. The chain carries TRBV20-1 and TRBJ2-3, with 10 bases aligning to TRBD2. The sample taken for sequencing was CD4+ T cells from blood, cultured in vitro. The CDR3 DNA reads as TGCAGTGCTACCAGGACTAGCGGTCTAGATACGCAGTATTTT. This encodes CSATRTSGLDTQYF.